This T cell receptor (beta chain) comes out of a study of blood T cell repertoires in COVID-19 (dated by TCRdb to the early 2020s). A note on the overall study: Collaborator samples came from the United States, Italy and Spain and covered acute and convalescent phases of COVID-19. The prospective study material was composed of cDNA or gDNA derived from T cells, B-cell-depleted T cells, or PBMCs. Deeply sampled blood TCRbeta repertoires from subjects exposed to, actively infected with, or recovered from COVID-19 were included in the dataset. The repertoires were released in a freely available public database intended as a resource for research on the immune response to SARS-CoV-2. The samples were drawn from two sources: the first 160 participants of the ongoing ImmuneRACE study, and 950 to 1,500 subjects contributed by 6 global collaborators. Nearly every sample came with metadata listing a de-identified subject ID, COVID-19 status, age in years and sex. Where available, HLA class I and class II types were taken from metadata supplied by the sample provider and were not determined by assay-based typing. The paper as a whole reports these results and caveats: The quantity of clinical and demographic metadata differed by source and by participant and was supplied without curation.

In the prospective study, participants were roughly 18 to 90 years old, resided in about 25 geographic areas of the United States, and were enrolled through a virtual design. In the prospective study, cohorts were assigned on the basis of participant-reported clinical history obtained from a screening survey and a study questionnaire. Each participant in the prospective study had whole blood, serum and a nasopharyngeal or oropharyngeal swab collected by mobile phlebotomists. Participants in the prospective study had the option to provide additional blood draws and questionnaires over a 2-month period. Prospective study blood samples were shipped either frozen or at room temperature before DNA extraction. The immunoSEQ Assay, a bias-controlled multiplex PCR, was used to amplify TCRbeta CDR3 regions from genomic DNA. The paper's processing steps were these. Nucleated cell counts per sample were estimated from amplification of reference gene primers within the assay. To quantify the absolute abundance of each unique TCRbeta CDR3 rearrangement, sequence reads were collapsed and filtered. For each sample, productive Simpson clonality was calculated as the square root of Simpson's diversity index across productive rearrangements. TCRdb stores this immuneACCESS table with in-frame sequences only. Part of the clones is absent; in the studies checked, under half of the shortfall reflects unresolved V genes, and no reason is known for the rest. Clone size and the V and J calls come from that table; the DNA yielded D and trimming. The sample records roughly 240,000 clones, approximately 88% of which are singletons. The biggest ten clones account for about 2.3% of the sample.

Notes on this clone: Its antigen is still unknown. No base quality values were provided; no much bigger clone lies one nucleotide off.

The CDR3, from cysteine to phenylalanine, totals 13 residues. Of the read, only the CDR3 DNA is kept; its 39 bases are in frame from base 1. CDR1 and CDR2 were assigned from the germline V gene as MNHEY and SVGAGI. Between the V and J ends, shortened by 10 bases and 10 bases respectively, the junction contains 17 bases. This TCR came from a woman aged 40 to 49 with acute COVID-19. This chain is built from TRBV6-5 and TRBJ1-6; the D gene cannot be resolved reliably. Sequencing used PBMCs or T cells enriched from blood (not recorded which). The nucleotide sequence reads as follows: TGTGCCACTAGGGAGACTCAAGGGTCACCCCTCCACTTT. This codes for CATRETQGSPLHF.